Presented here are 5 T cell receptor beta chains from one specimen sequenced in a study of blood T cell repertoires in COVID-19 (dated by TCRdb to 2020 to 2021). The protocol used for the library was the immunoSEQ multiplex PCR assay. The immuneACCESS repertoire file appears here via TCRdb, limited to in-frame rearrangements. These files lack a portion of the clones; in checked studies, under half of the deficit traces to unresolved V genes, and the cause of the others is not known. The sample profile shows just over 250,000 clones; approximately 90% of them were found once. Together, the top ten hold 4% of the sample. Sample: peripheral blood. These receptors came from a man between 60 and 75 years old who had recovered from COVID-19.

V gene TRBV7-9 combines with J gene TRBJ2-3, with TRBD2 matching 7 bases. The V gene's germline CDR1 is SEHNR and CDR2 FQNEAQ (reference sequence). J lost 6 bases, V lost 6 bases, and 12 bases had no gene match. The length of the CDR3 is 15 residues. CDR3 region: CASRGVAGWFDTQYF. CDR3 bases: TGTGCCAGCAGGGGCGTAGCGGGCTGGTTTGATACGCAGTATTTT.

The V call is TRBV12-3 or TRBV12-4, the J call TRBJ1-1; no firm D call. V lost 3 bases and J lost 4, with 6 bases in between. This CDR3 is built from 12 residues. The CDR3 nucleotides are TGTGCCAGCAGTTTCTCGGTCACTGAAGCTTTCTTT. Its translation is CASSFSVTEAFF.

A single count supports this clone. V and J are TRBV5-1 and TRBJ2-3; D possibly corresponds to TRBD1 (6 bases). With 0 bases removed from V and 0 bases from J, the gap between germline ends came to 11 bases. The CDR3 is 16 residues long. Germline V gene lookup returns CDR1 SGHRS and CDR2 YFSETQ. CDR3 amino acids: CASSLGGTTSTDTQYF. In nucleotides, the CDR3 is TGCGCCAGCAGCTTGGGAGGGACAACTAGCACAGATACGCAGTATTTT.

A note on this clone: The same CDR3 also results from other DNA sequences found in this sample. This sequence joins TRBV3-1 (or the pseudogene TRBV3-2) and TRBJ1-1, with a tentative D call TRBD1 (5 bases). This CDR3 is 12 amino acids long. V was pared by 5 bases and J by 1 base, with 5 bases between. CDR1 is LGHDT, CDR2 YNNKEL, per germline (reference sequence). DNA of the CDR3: TGTGCCAGCAGCACAGGGAACACTGAAGCTTTCTTT. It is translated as CASSTGNTEAFF.

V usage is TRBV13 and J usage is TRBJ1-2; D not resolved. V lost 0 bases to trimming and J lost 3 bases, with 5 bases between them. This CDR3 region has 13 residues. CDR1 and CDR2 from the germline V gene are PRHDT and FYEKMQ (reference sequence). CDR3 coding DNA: TGTGCCAGCAGCTTAGGACAGCACTATGGCTACACCTTC. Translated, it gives CASSLGQHYGYTF. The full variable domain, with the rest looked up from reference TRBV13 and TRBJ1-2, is AAGVIQSPRHLIKEKRETATLKCYPIPRHDTVYWYQQGPGQDPQFLISFYEKMQSDKGSIPDRFSAQQFSDYHSELNMSSLELGDSALYFCASSLGQHYGYTFGSGTRLTVV.